This T cell receptor (beta chain) appears in the sequencing data of a study of T cell responses to AZD1222 COVID-19 vaccine. Broader study findings: Clonal diversity was possibly underestimated; the donors were predominantly white British and more often female.

Trimming cost V 1 base and J 1 base, with 8 bases left between them. The CDR3 is made up of 14 amino acids. Per germline, CDR1 SGHRS and CDR2 YFSETQ. Sequencing used immunoSEQ multiplex PCR; TCRdb keeps in-frame clones, though not all of them. The table records approximately 170,000 clones, roughly 94% of them present only once. In regard to this clone: Its antigen is unknown.

Source: peripheral blood, taken 28 days after the second AZD1222 dose. The sequence derives from an adult who received the AZD1222 COVID-19 vaccine. The chain carries TRBV5-1 and TRBJ1-1; D may be TRBD1 (5 bases). The CDR3 spells CASSLRGENTEAFF. The CDR3 DNA is TGCGCCAGCAGCTTGCGGGGGGAGAACACTGAAGCTTTCTTT.